Listed below are T cell receptor beta chains from one sample, sequenced in a study of early T cells in non-severe SARS-CoV-2 infection. MiXCR, run by TCRdb on the 5' RACE reads, gives a single entry per CDR3 protein. Seen here are tens of thousands of distinct CDR3 sequences, about 8% observed once, and the top ten hold about 3.7%. The sample consisted of whole blood. The receptors here all came from an adult who was a healthcare worker with PCR-confirmed SARS-CoV-2 infection or an uninfected control (not recorded which). The CDR3 runs from the conserved cysteine through the conserved F or W. The order of the fields is V gene, J gene, clone size, D gene, CDR3 DNA, CDR3 protein. The D gene is left open where the match is weak. Only some rows state a clone size, as once, few, many or a class for expanded clones.

TRBV4-2	TRBJ1-2	NA	TRBD1	TGTGCCAGCAGCCATGTGGACCGGGACAGGGAAGGTGGCTACACCTTC	CASSHVDRDREGGYTF
TRBV12-3/TRBV12-4	TRBJ1-2	NA	TRBD1	TGTGCCAGCGGGCGGGACAGCGCCTACCCCAACTATGGCTACACCTTC	CASGRDSAYPNYGYTF
TRBV24-1	TRBJ2-5	NA	NA	TGTGCCACCCACGAAAGGGCATACGTCCACGAGACCCAGTACTTC	CATHERAYVHETQYF
TRBV29-1	TRBJ2-3	few	NA	TGCAGCGTTGCCTCATTCCCGAACCGCCGCACAGATACGCAGTATTTT	CSVASFPNRRTDTQYF
TRBV5-4	TRBJ2-2	few	TRBD1	TGTGCCAGCAGCTGGACAGGGGGGGCCGGGGAGCTGTTTTTT	CASSWTGGAGELFF
TRBV28	TRBJ1-2	many	NA	TGTGCCAGCGGCAGCGTAGTTACTAACTATGGCTACACCTTC	CASGSVVTNYGYTF
TRBV18	TRBJ2-3	NA	TRBD1	TGTGCCAGCTCGAGAGGGACAGGGGGTCAAGATACGCAGTATTTT	CASSRGTGGQDTQYF
TRBV28	TRBJ2-7	many	TRBD1	TGTGCCAGCAGTTTATCTCCGGACAGGGTCAACGAGCAGTACTTC	CASSLSPDRVNEQYF
TRBV30	TRBJ2-1	many	NA	TGTGCCTCCGTGGGGGTTAAGGACAGACACAATGAGCAGTTCTTC	CASVGVKDRHNEQFF
TRBV19	TRBJ1-4	few	NA	TGTGCCAGTAGTCCGGGGACGTCTAATGAAAAACTGTTTTTT	CASSPGTSNEKLFF
TRBV19	TRBJ2-7	many	TRBD2	TGTGCCACCGCGCCGGGGGGGTCTTTCTACGAGCAGTACTTC	CATAPGGSFYEQYF
TRBV20-1	TRBJ2-5	many	NA	TGCAGTGCTCCCCTAAGGGGGGGCGGAGAGACCCAGTACTTC	CSAPLRGGGETQYF
TRBV5-4	TRBJ2-7	NA	TRBD1	TGTGCCAGCAGCCCCGACAGGGGAAGCTACGAGCAGTACTTC	CASSPDRGSYEQYF
TRBV9	TRBJ1-6	NA	NA	TGTGCCAGCAGCCCAGGACGGAGCTATAATTCACCCCTCCACTTT	CASSPGRSYNSPLHF
TRBV18	TRBJ2-1	few	NA	TGTGCCAGCTCACCAAGGGGGGGAGACTACAATGAGCAGTTCTTC	CASSPRGGDYNEQFF
TRBV6-6	TRBJ1-5	many	NA	TGTGCCAGCAGTTACTCGGTTGAGGTGAATCAGCCCCAGCATTTT	CASSYSVEVNQPQHF
TRBV18	TRBJ1-2	few	NA	TGTGCCAGCTCACCAATAGAATCCTATGGCTACACCTTC	CASSPIESYGYTF
TRBV28	TRBJ2-3	few	TRBD1	TGTGCCAGCAGTTTATTGGGACAGGGATTTTTAGATACGCAGTATTTT	CASSLLGQGFLDTQYF
TRBV20-1	TRBJ1-2	few	TRBD1	TGCAGTGCCGGGACAGGGACGGTCTATGGCTACACCTTC	CSAGTGTVYGYTF
TRBV2	TRBJ2-2	many	TRBD2	TGTGCCAGCACCTGGACTAGGGGGAACACCGGGGAGCTGTTTTTT	CASTWTRGNTGELFF
TRBV5-6	TRBJ2-1	many	NA	TGTGCCAGCAGCTTCATGTTTGAGCAGTTCTTC	CASSFMFEQFF
TRBV7-2	TRBJ2-5	NA	NA	TGTGCCAGCAGCCTGGGCCCCAGGGAGACCCAGTACTTC	CASSLGPRETQYF
TRBV20-1	TRBJ2-1	NA	NA	TGCAGTGCTAGTGCCGGGAGTCTCAATGAGCAGTTCTTC	CSASAGSLNEQFF
TRBV18	TRBJ2-7	few	NA	TGTGCCAGCTCACCCCGGGACACCTTAGACGAGCAGTACTTC	CASSPRDTLDEQYF
TRBV19	TRBJ1-4	many	TRBD1	TGTGCCAGTAGTACCGCCGGGACAGGGAATGAAAAACTGTTTTTT	CASSTAGTGNEKLFF
TRBV29-1	TRBJ2-3	NA	TRBD2	TGCAGCGCCCCCCTAGCGGAAAACACAGATACGCAGTATTTT	CSAPLAENTDTQYF
TRBV11-2	TRBJ1-4	few	NA	TGTGCCAGCAGCTTCCGAGCAGCAACTAATGAAAAACTGTTTTTT	CASSFRAATNEKLFF
TRBV27	TRBJ2-3	NA	TRBD2	TGTGCCAGCAGTTCACCTCGAGGGGAGGGAGATACGCAGTATTTT	CASSSPRGEGDTQYF
TRBV6-5	TRBJ2-5	few	NA	TGTGCCAGCAGCCCGCCGAGGGCCCTAGAGACCCAGTACTTC	CASSPPRALETQYF
TRBV20-1	TRBJ1-4	few	TRBD1	TGCAGTGCTGAAGGGACAGTTAGGACTAATGAAAAACTGTTTTTT	CSAEGTVRTNEKLFF